This T cell receptor (beta chain) was recorded in a study of blood T cell repertoires in COVID-19. In the study overall: Whether acute or convalescent, the COVID-19 samples came from the United States, Italy and Spain. PBMCs, B-cell-depleted T cells, or T cells were the source of the cDNA or gDNA that made up the material.

The CDR3 length is 11 residues. The germline V gene encodes CDR1 DFQATT and CDR2 SNEGSKA (reference sequence). The method was immunoSEQ multiplex PCR; TCRdb's version includes in-frame clones alone and lacks a portion of them. Found here are about 110,000 clones, 80% to 90% of them singletons; the top ten hold about 15%. The chain couples TRBV20-1 to TRBJ1-2, with D unresolved. This clonotype was sampled from an older woman with acute or convalescent COVID-19. The material sequenced was peripheral blood. DNA of the CDR3: TGCAGCGTAGCAGAAAACTATGGCTACACCTTC. Protein product: CSVAENYGYTF.